The 14 T cell receptor beta chains in this list originate from one sample, sequenced in a study of cytomegalovirus exposure and HLA in healthy donors. The table came from immunoSEQ multiplex PCR; TCRdb's copy has only in-frame clones and leaves some out. This table has about 140,000 clones, around 84% appearing once. Sample: PBMCs. The source is a man between 18 and 29 years old in good health and CMV-seropositive.

This clone was counted once. The CDR3 DNA is TGTGCCAGCAGCTGGGGGACAGCCAGTTACAATGAGCAGTTCTTC. Translated, it gives CASSWGTASYNEQFF. The rearrangement uses TRBV7-2 and TRBJ2-1; 7 bases are shared with TRBD1. The V gene's germline CDR1 is SGHTA and CDR2 FQGNSA. V shed 4 bases, J shed 4 bases, and the junction held 7 bases outside the gene matches. The CDR3 extends over 15 amino acids.

The J gene is TRBJ2-2, the V gene TRBV15; D unresolved. Germline V gene sequence: CDR1 LNHNV, CDR2 YYDKDF (reference sequence). The CDR3 spans 12 residues. V was trimmed by 1 base and J by 6 bases, leaving 3 bases between them. CDR3 in amino acids: CATSRASGELFF. The CDR3 nucleotides read TGTGCCACCAGCAGAGCTTCCGGGGAGCTGTTTTTT.

The chain uses TRBV7-7 and TRBJ2-1, with 12 positions matching TRBD2. The CDR3 covers 14 residues. Unmatched junction bases numbered 8, after V lost 2 bases and J lost 15 bases. Per germline, CDR1 SSHAT and CDR2 FNYEAQ (reference sequence). The CDR3 region is CASSLPSSGGALFF. The CDR3 region has the DNA TGTGCCAGCAGCTTACCCTCTAGCGGGGGGGCTCTGTTCTTC. Drawing the rest from reference TRBV7-7 and TRBJ2-1, the complete variable domain is GAGVSQSPRYKVTKRGQDVTLRCDPISSHATLYWYQQALGQGPEFLTYFNYEAQPDKSGLPSDRFSAERPEGSISTLTIQRTEQRDSAMYRCASSLPSSGGALFFGPGTRLTVL.

The CDR3 DNA follows: TGTGCCTGGAGTCAGGGGGTTCATTCACCCCTCCACTTT. As protein: CAWSQGVHSPLHF. The chain couples TRBV30 to TRBJ1-6; 7 bases align to TRBD1. With 2 bases clipped from V and 8 bases from J, the junction kept 3 bases outside the gene matches. CDR1 is GTSNPN and CDR2 is SVGIG in the germline V gene (reference sequence). This CDR3 is built from 13 residues.

This clone has only one observation. The genes are TRBV7-9 and TRBJ2-7; 9 nucleotides line up with TRBD1. This CDR3 is 15 amino acids long. The junction had 5 bases not matched to a gene; V was cut back by 5 bases and J by 0 bases. Germline assignment: CDR1 SEHNR and CDR2 FQNEAQ (reference sequence). CDR3 nucleotide sequence: TGTGCCAGCAGCGCCGGGGACAGGGCCTCCTACGAGCAGTACTTC. It yields the protein CASSAGDRASYEQYF.

This clone was seen only once. This chain links TRBV27 with TRBJ1-1; the D gene is possibly TRBD1 (6 bases). The CDR3 contains 12 residues. Germline assignment: CDR1 MNHEY and CDR2 SMNVEV (reference sequence). Trimming removed 3 bases at V and 6 bases at J, with 8 bases between. The CDR3 region is CASSFQGSEAFF. The CDR3 nucleotides read TGTGCCAGCAGTTTTCAGGGGTCTGAAGCTTTCTTT.

Only a few counts were recorded for this clone. The chain is built from TRBV6-1 and TRBJ1-1; maybe TRBD1 (5 bases). V lost 2 bases, J lost 5 bases, and 15 bases lay in between. This CDR3 comprises 15 residues. CDR1 is MNHNS, CDR2 SASEGT, per germline. For the CDR3, the DNA is TGTGCCAGCAGTGAACCAGGGCGGTCGAGGACTGAAGCTTTCTTT. Translating it yields CASSEPGRSRTEAFF.

This chain connects TRBV7-8 to TRBJ2-5; D ambiguous. The CDR3 has 16 amino acids. Germline loops: CDR1 SGHVS, CDR2 FQNEAQ. V was shortened by 6 bases and J by 3 bases, with 20 bases between the two germline ends. The CDR3 spells CASSLGTVRAKETQYF. The CDR3 DNA is TGTGCCAGCAGTCTAGGAACCGTAAGAGCCAAAGAGACCCAGTACTTC.

The rearrangement uses TRBV6-6 and TRBJ1-1, with a possible D match to TRBD1 (6 bases). Trimming took off 7 bases at V and 10 bases at J, with 19 bases between the two ends. Germline V gene sequence: CDR1 MNHNY, CDR2 SVGAGI (reference sequence). The CDR3 loop spans 13 amino acids. The CDR3 sequence is CASTYRDTEGAFF. In nucleotides, the CDR3 is TGTGCCAGCACCTACAGGGACACCGAGGGAGCTTTCTTT.

This sequence joins TRBV2 and TRBJ2-2; D not resolved. Between the trimmed V and J ends, which lost 9 bases and 0 bases, there was a span of 2 bases. Germline CDR1 is SNHLY and CDR2 is FYNNEI. The CDR3 consists of 11 residues. The CDR3 region is CASTNTGELFF. The DNA for the CDR3 is TGTGCCAGTACGAACACCGGGGAGCTGTTTTTT.

The V call is TRBV11-2, the J call TRBJ2-1; 10 nucleotides align to TRBD2. This CDR3 comprises 15 residues. V gave up 3 bases and J gave up 5 bases; unmatched junction bases: 4. CDR1 is SGHAT and CDR2 is FQNNGV in the germline V gene. Here the CDR3 reads CASSLKREGNNEQFF. The CDR3 DNA is TGTGCCAGCAGCTTGAAGCGGGAGGGGAACAATGAGCAGTTCTTC.

The gene calls are TRBV4-1 and TRBJ2-7; D is ambiguous. CDR1 is MGHRA, CDR2 YSYEKL, per germline. Trimming removed 1 base at V and 1 base at J, with 11 bases between. CDR3 length: 15 amino acids. CDR3: CASSQGAANSYEQYF. The CDR3 region has the DNA TGCGCCAGCAGCCAAGGGGCAGCCAATTCCTACGAGCAGTACTTC.

The chain uses TRBV7-6 and TRBJ2-2, with 8 bases fitting TRBD2. CDR3 length: 18 residues. The V gene's germline CDR1 is SGHVS and CDR2 FNYEAQ. The trim removed 1 base at V and 0 bases at J, leaving 7 bases unmatched. CDR3 in DNA: TGTGCCAGCAGCTTAGTTATAGTAGCGGGGTCGAACACCGGGGAGCTGTTTTTT. It specifies CASSLVIVAGSNTGELFF.

On this clone itself: The sample carries other DNA sequences with the same CDR3. The gene calls are TRBV19 and TRBJ2-7, with D uncertain. V lost 3 bases and J 2 bases, leaving 8 bases between the germline ends. CDR3 length: 13 amino acids. The germline gives CDR1 LNHDA, CDR2 SQIVND (reference sequence). The CDR3 loop is CASSIVAAYEQYF. CDR3 nucleotide sequence: TGTGCCAGTAGTATCGTCGCGGCCTACGAGCAGTACTTC.